What follows are 20 T cell receptor beta chains derived from one specimen sequenced in a study of CD8 T cells in ankylosing spondylitis (dated by TCRdb to 2016 to 2017). Libraries were built with 5' RACE. The instrument was an Illumina HiSeq 2500. TCRdb cleaned the public reads at Q25 with fastp, built clones with MiXCR and kept in-frame beta chains. Every entry covers one CDR3 protein and lists the most common genes and DNA from its rows. Across this sample there are 350,000 or so distinct CDR3 sequences, with about 9.9% seen only once. 9.1% of the sample goes to the ten largest clones. Sequencing was done on a sample of blood, either unsorted or a sorted T cell fraction (not recorded which). The receptors derive from a female donor with ankylosing spondylitis or in good health (not recorded which).

The chain carries TRBV4-2 and TRBJ1-1, with D unresolved. There are 12 residues in the CDR3. Per germline, CDR1 LGHNA and CDR2 YNFKEQ. The ends were cut back, 0 bases at V and 10 bases at J, with 9 bases in the middle. CDR3 loop: CASSQERGRAFF. CDR3 DNA: TGTGCCAGCAGCCAAGAAAGAGGGAGAGCTTTCTTT.

This clonotype was picked up a small number of times. The chain recombines TRBV7-2 with TRBJ2-7; no definite D call. CDR1 SGHTA and CDR2 FQGNSA come from the germline V gene. The CDR3 has 11 amino acids. Trimming removed 2 bases at V and 12 bases at J, with 11 bases between. The CDR3 loop reads CASSLYDNPYF. CDR3 nucleotides: TGTGCCAGCAGCTTATACGACAACCCGTACTTC.

Concerning this clonotype: A much larger clone sits a single nucleotide away, making a read error possible. The chain joins TRBV29-1 to TRBJ2-1, with unresolved D. Germline V gene data show CDR1 as SQVTM and CDR2 as ANQGSEA. The ends were cut back, 3 bases at V and 9 bases at J, with 9 bases in the middle. The CDR3 has 11 residues. As DNA, the CDR3 is TGCAGCGTTGAGATCCAGGTTGAGCAGTTCTTC. It codes for CSVEIQVEQFF.

The chain links TRBV20-1 to TRBJ2-7, with 9 bases fitting TRBD2. This CDR3 spans 14 amino acids. CDR1 is DFQATT and CDR2 is SNEGSKA in the germline V gene (reference sequence). V was clipped by 4 bases and J by 2 bases; unmatched bases: 6. The CDR3 region has the DNA TGCAGTGCTACCGGGACTAGCTCCACCTACGAGCAGTACTTC. This gives the protein CSATGTSSTYEQYF.

Ten or more counts support this clonotype. The chain has TRBV28 and TRBJ1-1, with a tentative D call TRBD1 (5 bases). Trimming removed 7 bases at V and 5 bases at J, with 17 bases between. The germline gives CDR1 MDHEN, CDR2 SYDVKM. This CDR3 contains 14 residues. CDR3 DNA sequence: TGTGCCAGCAAAGAAGGAGGGGAGAGAACTGAAGCTTTCTTT. This gives the protein CASKEGGERTEAFF.

This clonotype was counted ten times or more. The chain combines TRBV28 with TRBJ2-3; 7 nucleotides match TRBD1. Germline values: CDR1 MDHEN, CDR2 SYDVKM. The CDR3 extends over 13 amino acids. Trimming took 10 bases from V and 5 from J; bases not matched to a gene: 9. CDR3 protein: CATRPGTVDTQYF. The CDR3 DNA reads as TGTGCCACCCGCCCAGGGACAGTAGATACGCAGTATTTT.

This clonotype was counted ten times or more. The V and J genes are TRBV10-3 and TRBJ2-1; tentative D call: TRBD1 (6 bases). Trimming shortened V by 4 bases and J by 3 bases, and 10 bases separated the two germline ends. Germline V CDR1 and CDR2: ENHRY, SYGVKD. CDR3 length equals 14 residues. The DNA of the CDR3 is TGTGCCATCAGTGGCCAGGACAGCTACAATGAGCAGTTCTTC. Encoded protein: CAISGQDSYNEQFF.

This rearrangement joins TRBV2 to TRBJ2-2; tentative D call: TRBD2 (5 bases). CDR1 is SNHLY, CDR2 FYNNEI, per germline. V dropped 2 bases and J dropped 1 base, with 11 bases sitting between them. The CDR3 runs to 16 residues. CDR3 DNA sequence: TGTGCCAGCAGTGAATTTGCGGGTATGAACACCGGGGAGCTGTTTTTT. Translation gives CASSEFAGMNTGELFF.

A word on this clonotype: Relative to the germline gene, one junction end is altered; a read error may explain this. The chain combines TRBV20-1 with TRBJ2-1, with 7 bases aligning to TRBD2. The CDR3 sequence is 16 residues long. Germline CDR1 DFQATT, CDR2 SNEGSKA (reference sequence). CDR3 nucleotides: TGCTGTGCTAGACCCAGGGAGGGGAAGATATACAATGAGCAGTTCTTC. It specifies CCARPREGKIYNEQFF.

The genes are TRBV20-1 and TRBJ2-7; D is possibly TRBD1 or TRBD2 (5 bases each). CDR1 and CDR2 from the germline V gene are DFQATT and SNEGSKA (reference sequence). Trimming shortened V by 4 bases and J by 0 bases, and 10 bases separated the two germline ends. The CDR3 covers 13 residues. DNA for the CDR3: TGCAGTGCTAAGAGGGGTCTCTCCTACGAGCAGTACTTC. This encodes CSAKRGLSYEQYF.

A word on this clonotype: With a much larger clone just one base away, this may be a read error. This chain links TRBV27 with TRBJ1-2; the D is unclear. The CDR3 is 16 residues long. Germline V gene lookup returns CDR1 MNHEY and CDR2 SMNVEV (reference sequence). CDR3 in amino acids: CASSFSILAANYGYPF. The CDR3 bases are TGTGCCAGCAGTTTTTCTATTCTCGCAGCTAACTATGGCTACCCCTTC.

This clonotype was counted ten times or more. This sequence joins TRBV28 and TRBJ1-5; 9 positions match TRBD1. This CDR3 is built from 14 residues. J was trimmed by 9 bases and V by 3 bases; bases with no gene match: 6. The germline CDR1 and CDR2 sequences are MDHEN and SYDVKM. CDR3 in DNA: TGTGCCAGCAGTTTGAGGACAGGGGTAGGGCCCCAGCATTTT. As protein: CASSLRTGVGPQHF.

V and J are TRBV7-9 and TRBJ2-2; D is uncertain. Trimming shortened V by 8 bases and J by 7 bases, and 14 bases separated the two germline ends. The germline CDR1 and CDR2 sequences are SEHNR and FQNEAQ (reference sequence). This CDR3 contains 13 residues. As DNA, the CDR3 is TGTGCCAGCCGGGCCCAAGGGATCGGGGAGCTGTTTTTT. It yields the protein CASRAQGIGELFF.

This chain connects TRBV9 to TRBJ2-7; the D is unclear. The V gene lost 3 bases and the J gene lost 5 bases, with 15 bases spanning the gap. The CDR3 covers 14 residues. Germline V lookup: CDR1 SGDLS, CDR2 YYNGEE. The CDR3 loop is CASSASGSAHEQYF. The CDR3 nucleotides read TGTGCCAGCAGCGCGTCGGGCTCCGCACACGAGCAGTACTTC.

Ten or more counts support this clonotype. This chain uses TRBV5-1 with TRBJ2-3; 7 bases fit TRBD2. The CDR3 totals 13 residues. From germline, CDR1 is SGHRS and CDR2 YFSETQ. Trimming at V came to 2 bases and at J to 4 bases, leaving 1 base not matched to a gene. This CDR3 reads CASSLGLADTQYF. In nucleotides, the CDR3 is TGCGCCAGCAGCTTAGGACTAGCAGATACGCAGTATTTT.

Of note for this clonotype: One base away lies a much larger clone, so this may be a sequencing read error. The CDR3 carries no conserved terminal phenylalanine or tryptophan, so it likely arises from a read error. This chain joins TRBV20-1 and TRBJ2-5; a weak D match, TRBD1 (5 bases). Per the germline V gene, CDR1 is DFQATT and CDR2 is SNEGSKA (reference sequence). This CDR3 is 13 amino acids long. Trimming stripped 5 bases from V and 1 base from J, with 11 bases between. In nucleotides, the CDR3 is TGCAGTGCTCGAACAGGATTCCAAGAGACCCAGTACCTC. This translates into CSARTGFQETQYL.

At least ten counts were recorded for this clonotype. The chain is built from TRBV12-3 or TRBV12-4 and TRBJ2-7; no clear D. The V end lost 3 bases, the J end lost 0 bases, and 9 bases lay between the germline ends. The CDR3 is made up of 14 amino acids. CDR3 sequence reads: CASSLGVSSYEQYF. Here the CDR3 DNA reads TGTGCCAGCAGTTTGGGCGTGAGCTCCTACGAGCAGTACTTC.

The sample holds a few counts of this clonotype. J is TRBJ2-7 and V is TRBV5-1; TRBD2 agrees at 11 bases. Per germline, CDR1 SGHRS and CDR2 YFSETQ. The CDR3 totals 16 residues. After removal of 0 bases from V and 0 bases from J, the junction contained 2 bases not matched to a gene. This CDR3 is CASSLASGGFSYEQYF. DNA for the CDR3: TGCGCCAGCAGCTTGGCTAGCGGGGGGTTCTCCTACGAGCAGTACTTC.

The chain employs TRBV7-3 and TRBJ2-3; TRBD2 matches 12 bases. The germline V gene has CDR1 SGHTA and CDR2 FQGTGA. The junction had 9 bases not matched to a gene; V was cut back by 5 bases and J by 3 bases. The CDR3 loop spans 17 amino acids. This CDR3 is CASSPNLAGGRTDTQYF. The CDR3, as DNA: TGTGCCAGCAGCCCCAATCTAGCGGGGGGGCGGACAGATACGCAGTATTTT.

There are many counts of this clonotype. The chain employs TRBV20-1 and TRBJ2-1; 13 bases agree with TRBD2. Germline V gene lookup returns CDR1 DFQATT and CDR2 SNEGSKA (reference sequence). This CDR3 is built from 14 residues. CDR3 nucleotides: TGCAGGACCACTAGCGGGGGGGTTTATAATGAGCAGTTCTTC. Amino acid sequence: CRTTSGGVYNEQFF.